These 28 T cell receptor beta chains originate from one sample sequenced in a study of blood T cell repertoires in COVID-19 (dated by TCRdb to the early 2020s). Library preparation was by the immunoSEQ multiplex PCR assay. Imported from immuneACCESS, the table was reduced by TCRdb to in-frame sequences with V and J called. These copies leave out some clones; in studies compared against another copy, an unresolved V gene accounts for under half, and the cause of the remainder is not known. The sample table contains about 270,000 clones; only one count was recorded for under 95% of them. Together, the top ten hold around 2.8% of the sample. Sequenced: PBMCs or T cells enriched from blood (not recorded which). These receptors were taken from a man aged 40-49 years who had been exposed to COVID-19.

The chain joins TRBV19 to TRBJ2-1, with 9 bases lining up with TRBD2. The CDR3 has 14 residues. Losses at the gene ends were 3 bases for V and 6 bases for J; bases not matched to a gene: 3. CDR1 and CDR2 from the germline V gene are LNHDA and SQIVND (reference sequence). The CDR3 nucleotides read TGTGCCAGTAGTATGGGCGGGGGGGGCAATGAGCAGTTCTTC. This encodes CASSMGGGGNEQFF.

The gene calls are TRBV27 and TRBJ1-1; D gene uncertain. The CDR3 loop spans 15 amino acids. Per germline, CDR1 MNHEY and CDR2 SMNVEV (reference sequence). V was pared by 7 bases and J by 0 bases, with 15 bases between. The CDR3 DNA reads TGTGCCAGCATCGGAATCCGGGGAATGAACACTGAAGCTTTCTTT. Its protein is CASIGIRGMNTEAFF.

The chain carries TRBV30 and TRBJ2-1, with TRBD2 matching over 8 bases. In germline, CDR1 is GTSNPN, CDR2 SVGIG (reference sequence). V was clipped by 4 bases and J by 7 bases; unmatched bases: 12. The CDR3 runs to 15 residues. The CDR3 reads CAWNGGREGRNEQFF. For the CDR3, the DNA is TGTGCCTGGAACGGGGGCCGGGAGGGCCGTAATGAGCAGTTCTTC.

The chain links TRBV25-1 to TRBJ2-7; D perhaps matches TRBD2 (7 bases). The CDR3 is made up of 15 amino acids. Deletions cut 6 bases from V and 5 bases from J, with 20 bases between. The germline V gene has CDR1 MGHDK and CDR2 SYGVNS. CDR3: CASRHGGALYHEQYF. CDR3 bases: TGTGCCAGCAGACATGGGGGGGCCCTATACCACGAGCAGTACTTC.

The V gene is TRBV15, the J gene TRBJ2-7; D gene uncertain. The CDR3 is made up of 14 amino acids. V was pared by 1 base and J by 0 bases, with 7 bases between. Germline CDR1 reads LNHNV; CDR2 reads YYDKDF (reference sequence). This CDR3 reads CATSRALPSYEQYF. The CDR3 nucleotides read TGTGCCACCAGCAGAGCCCTTCCCTCCTACGAGCAGTACTTC.

V gene TRBV5-4 combines with J gene TRBJ2-2; 16 positions agree with TRBD2. The CDR3 has 18 residues. Germline V CDR1 and CDR2: SGHNT, YYREEE (reference sequence). J lost 5 bases, V lost 5 bases, and 9 bases had no gene match. In DNA, the CDR3 is TGTGCCAGCAGTCCCGGGACTAGCGGGAGGGCGGGAACCGGGGAGCTGTTTTTT. This gives the protein CASSPGTSGRAGTGELFF.

This chain uses TRBV11-1 with TRBJ2-1, with 8 positions matching TRBD2. Germline trimming cut 5 bases from V and 7 bases from J; bases unmatched to any gene: 10. Germline V lookup: CDR1 SGHAT, CDR2 FQDESV (reference sequence). The CDR3 has 15 residues. The CDR3 reads CASSGQGAGGNEQFF. In DNA, the CDR3 is TGTGCCAGCAGCGGACAAGGGGCGGGAGGTAATGAGCAGTTCTTC.

About this clone: Additional DNA sequences in this sample encode the identical CDR3. CDR3 sequence (DNA): TGTGCCAGCAGTCCGGACAGGAATCAGCCCCAGCATTTT. Its protein is CASSPDRNQPQHF. This chain connects TRBV12-3 or TRBV12-4 to TRBJ1-5; 7 positions match TRBD1. Trimming took 5 bases from V and 4 from J; bases not matched to a gene: 2. The CDR3 is 13 residues long.

The chain joins TRBV3-1 (or the pseudogene TRBV3-2) to TRBJ2-1; 7 bases match TRBD2. Losses at the gene ends were 3 bases for V and 0 bases for J; bases not matched to a gene: 8. CDR3 length: 17 residues. Germline V CDR1 and CDR2: LGHDT, YNNKEL (reference sequence). As DNA, the CDR3 is TGTGCCAGCAGCCAGCAACTAGCGACGAGCTCCTACAATGAGCAGTTCTTC. Its translation: CASSQQLATSSYNEQFF.

The chain joins TRBV28 to TRBJ2-7, with TRBD2 matching over 10 bases. This CDR3 comprises 15 residues. J gave up 5 bases and V 1 base, and 5 bases lay outside the gene matches. Germline-derived CDR1 and CDR2 are MDHEN and SYDVKM. The CDR3 DNA reads TGTGCCAGCAGTTTATTAGCGGGAGGTGGTCACGAGCAGTACTTC. Its translation: CASSLLAGGGHEQYF.

The V and J genes are TRBV9 and TRBJ1-2, with a tentative D call TRBD1 (5 bases). The CDR3 totals 14 residues. V was pared by 3 bases and J by 0 bases, with 9 bases between. Germline V gene lookup returns CDR1 SGDLS and CDR2 YYNGEE. DNA for the CDR3: TGTGCCAGCAGCGGCGGGGCACCTAACTATGGCTACACCTTC. Its protein product is CASSGGAPNYGYTF.

V usage is TRBV5-1 and J usage is TRBJ2-3, with D possibly being TRBD1 (6 bases). The CDR3 is 15 amino acids. CDR1 is SGHRS, CDR2 YFSETQ, per germline. Trimming cost V 4 bases and J 0 bases, with 12 bases left between them. The CDR3 reads CASSRGQPSTDTQYF. The CDR3 region has the DNA TGCGCCAGCAGCCGTGGACAGCCGAGCACAGATACGCAGTATTTT.

V gene TRBV24-1 combines with J gene TRBJ1-2; 8 bases align to TRBD1. Germline V lookup: CDR1 KGHDR, CDR2 SFDVKD. Germline trimming cut 4 bases from V and 3 bases from J; bases unmatched to any gene: 9. The CDR3 is 16 amino acids. CDR3 coding DNA: TGTGCCACCAGTGACTCTTCGGGACAGGCTTACTATGGCTACACCTTC. It yields the protein CATSDSSGQAYYGYTF.

CDR3 nucleotides: TGTGCCAGCAGCGTAAGACCCACAGGGGCTAGCTCCTATAATTCACCCCTCCACTTT. Translated: CASSVRPTGASSYNSPLHF. The chain joins TRBV9 to TRBJ1-6; 7 bases are shared with TRBD1. CDR1 is SGDLS, CDR2 YYNGEE, per germline. V lost 1 base, J lost 0 bases, and 10 bases stayed unmatched. The CDR3 extends over 19 amino acids.

The chain employs TRBV11-2 and TRBJ2-7, with 7 bases aligning to TRBD1. The V gene's germline CDR1 is SGHAT and CDR2 FQNNGV. The CDR3 has 16 amino acids. J was trimmed by 0 bases and V by 1 base; bases with no gene match: 6. CDR3 nucleotide sequence: TGTGCCAGCAGCTTAGTCAGGGGGTCCTACTCCTACGAGCAGTACTTC. This codes for CASSLVRGSYSYEQYF. Supplemented by reference TRBV11-2 and TRBJ2-7, the full variable domain reads EAGVAQSPRYKIIEKRQSVAFWCNPISGHATLYWYQQILGQGPKLLIQFQNNGVVDDSQLPKDRFSAERLKGVDSTLKIQPAKLEDSAVYLCASSLVRGSYSYEQYFGPGTRLTVT.

V and J are TRBV3-1 (or the pseudogene TRBV3-2) and TRBJ1-2; 7 bases are a match to TRBD1. The CDR3 covers 16 residues. V shed 4 bases, J shed 4 bases, and the junction held 12 bases outside the gene matches. The germline V gene encodes CDR1 LGHDT and CDR2 YNNKEL (reference sequence). The CDR3 here is CASSRGTASLGYGYTF. DNA of the CDR3: TGTGCCAGCAGCCGCGGGACAGCGTCCCTAGGCTATGGCTACACCTTC.

The chain combines TRBV15 with TRBJ2-6, with 11 bases lining up with TRBD1. The CDR3 sequence is 19 residues long. The V and J ends lost 3 bases and 4 bases, in that order; junction bases with no gene match: 11. The germline V gene has CDR1 LNHNV and CDR2 YYDKDF (reference sequence). The CDR3: CATSRGTGGRFTGANVLTF. CDR3 coding DNA: TGTGCCACCAGCAGGGGGACAGGGGGTAGATTTACCGGGGCCAACGTCCTGACTTTC.

V and J are TRBV3-1 (or the pseudogene TRBV3-2) and TRBJ2-2, with TRBD2 matching over 10 bases. CDR3 length: 18 residues. The germline CDR1 and CDR2 sequences are LGHDT and YNNKEL (reference sequence). V shed 0 bases, J shed 5 bases, and the junction held 9 bases outside the gene matches. Written as DNA, the CDR3 is TGTGCCAGCAGCCAAGATAGTGGGAAAGCGGGAGGGACCGGGGAGCTGTTTTTT. Its protein is CASSQDSGKAGGTGELFF.

This clone came up once. V and J are TRBV29-1 and TRBJ2-3; 9 bases agree with TRBD1. Germline trimming cut 0 bases from V and 2 bases from J; bases unmatched to any gene: 6. Germline assignment: CDR1 SQVTM and CDR2 ANQGSEA. This CDR3 is 16 amino acids long. The CDR3 here is CSVEEVGQGITDTQYF. CDR3 nucleotides: TGCAGCGTTGAAGAGGTGGGACAGGGAATCACAGATACGCAGTATTTT.

This chain uses TRBV7-9 with TRBJ2-1; possible D gene TRBD2, 6 bases. Germline CDR1 is SEHNR and CDR2 is FQNEAQ (reference sequence). V lost 4 bases and J 6 bases, leaving 13 bases between the germline ends. The CDR3 is 14 amino acids. This CDR3 reads CASSWDFLRNEQFF. The CDR3 DNA follows: TGTGCCAGCAGCTGGGACTTTCTTCGCAATGAGCAGTTCTTC.

This clone was observed a few times. The chain combines TRBV19 with TRBJ2-7; 8 bases are a match to TRBD2. With V trimmed by 2 bases and J by 6 bases, 6 bases remained unmatched. Germline assignment: CDR1 LNHDA and CDR2 SQIVND (reference sequence). The CDR3 runs 14 residues. CDR3 loop: CASSITAGGGEQYF. The DNA of the CDR3 is TGTGCCAGTAGTATAACGGCGGGGGGAGGCGAGCAGTACTTC.

This rearrangement joins TRBV10-2 to TRBJ1-2; D gene unclear. Trimming left V 0 bases short and J 5 bases short, with 10 bases between. This CDR3 is 14 amino acids long. Germline lookup yields CDR1 WSHSY and CDR2 SAAADI. The DNA of the CDR3 is TGCGCCAGCAGTGAGTCGTTGGCATTATATGGCTACACCTTC. Translated, it gives CASSESLALYGYTF.

The V call is TRBV5-8, the J call TRBJ2-2; 9 bases are a match to TRBD2. J lost 3 bases, V lost 1 base, and 10 bases had no gene match. The germline V gene has CDR1 SGHTS and CDR2 YDEGEE. The CDR3 has 18 amino acids. The CDR3: CASSLYRAAGGHTGELFF. The DNA of the CDR3 is TGTGCCAGCAGCTTGTACCGGGCAGCGGGAGGACACACCGGGGAGCTGTTTTTT.

This chain uses TRBV5-3 with TRBJ2-1, with D possibly being TRBD2 (5 bases). TRBV5-3 is given ORF status, its function remaining uncertain. Trimming removed 3 bases at V and 13 bases at J, with 20 bases between. The CDR3 loop spans 14 amino acids. CDR3 region: CARSSPRPTSFQFF. In DNA form, the CDR3 reads TGTGCCAGAAGCTCCCCCAGGCCCACTAGTTTTCAGTTCTTC.

This chain uses TRBV2 with TRBJ1-6, with D perhaps TRBD1 (5 bases). There are 14 residues in the CDR3. Germline V gives CDR1 SNHLY, CDR2 FYNNEI. Trimming pared 6 bases from V and 5 bases from J, leaving 11 bases between. This CDR3 is CASRVQGNNSPLHF. CDR3 bases: TGTGCCAGCAGGGTCCAGGGTAATAATTCACCCCTCCACTTT.

The rearrangement joins TRBV19 to TRBJ1-2; 9 bases fit TRBD1. The J segment lost 2 bases and the V segment lost 10 bases, leaving 5 bases of the junction unmatched. Germline V gene lookup returns CDR1 LNHDA and CDR2 SQIVND (reference sequence). There are 13 residues in the CDR3. The CDR3 coding sequence is TGTGCCACCAAACAGGGGGCGAACTATGGCTACACCTTC. Protein: CATKQGANYGYTF.

This sequence joins TRBV19 and TRBJ1-4; D remains ambiguous. Germline V gene data show CDR1 as LNHDA and CDR2 as SQIVND (reference sequence). Trimming removed 10 bases at V and 2 bases at J, with 17 bases between. The CDR3 sequence is 15 residues long. Written as DNA, the CDR3 is TGTGCCACCCAGGTCGATCCTGCGACTAATGAAAAACTGTTTTTT. Protein sequence: CATQVDPATNEKLFF.

The gene calls are TRBV6-2 or TRBV6-3 and TRBJ1-1, with 7 bases that match TRBD1. Germline CDR1 reads MNHEY; CDR2 reads SVGEGT. V trimming: 2 bases; J trimming: 3 bases; junction bases outside the gene matches: 3. This CDR3 has 14 amino acids. The CDR3 coding sequence is TGTGCCAGCAGTTACAGGGGGCGGTACACTGAAGCTTTCTTT. Encoded protein: CASSYRGRYTEAFF.